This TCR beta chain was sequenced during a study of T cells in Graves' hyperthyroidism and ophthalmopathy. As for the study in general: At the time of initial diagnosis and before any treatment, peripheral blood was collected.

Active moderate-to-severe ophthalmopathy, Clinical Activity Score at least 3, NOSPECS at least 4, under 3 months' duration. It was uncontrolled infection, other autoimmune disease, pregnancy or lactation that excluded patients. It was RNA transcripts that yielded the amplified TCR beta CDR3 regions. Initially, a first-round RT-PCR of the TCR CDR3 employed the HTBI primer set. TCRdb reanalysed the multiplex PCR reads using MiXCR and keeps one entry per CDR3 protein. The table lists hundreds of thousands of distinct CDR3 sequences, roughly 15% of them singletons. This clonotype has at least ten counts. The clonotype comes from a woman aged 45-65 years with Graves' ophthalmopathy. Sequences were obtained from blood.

CDR3 sequence: CSAKAGDFTEAFF. Written as DNA, the CDR3 is TGCAGTGCTAAGGCAGGGGATTTCACTGAAGCTTTCTTT. The V call is TRBV20-1, the J call TRBJ1-1, with D possibly being TRBD1 (6 bases). Trimming took 4 bases from V and 4 from J, leaving 13 bases between them. There are 13 residues in the CDR3. Germline lookup yields CDR1 DFQATT and CDR2 SNEGSKA (reference sequence).